One and the same sample provided the 8 T cell receptor beta chains below, sequenced in a study of beta chain features in type 1 diabetes. Expressed TCRB transcripts got sequenced, as all isolated RNA was reverse transcribed. Assay used: immunoSEQ multiplex PCR; TCRdb lists only in-frame clones, some missing. The repertoire holds roughly 350,000 clones, 8% to 13% seen once, with about 0.014% in the top ten. Sequences were obtained from naive CD4+ T cells from blood. The receptors derive from a woman aged 25-40 years in good health.

This clone was seen a few times. The chain employs TRBV6-5 and TRBJ1-2; 7 bases map to TRBD1. Germline V gene data show CDR1 as MNHEY and CDR2 as SVGAGI. This CDR3 is built from 14 residues. V was clipped by 2 bases and J by 7 bases; unmatched bases: 7. The CDR3 DNA reads as TGTGCCAGCAGTTACGCGGAGACAGGGCTTGGCTACACCTTC. It yields the protein CASSYAETGLGYTF.

In this sample, this clone turned up a few times. The V gene is TRBV7-2, the J gene TRBJ2-2, with D possibly TRBD1 on 6 matching bases. Germline V gives CDR1 SGHTA, CDR2 FQGNSA. CDR3 length: 14 residues. The V end lost 5 bases, the J end lost 7 bases, and 14 bases lay between the germline ends. The CDR3 here is CASSLGTGFGELFF. CDR3 in DNA: TGTGCCAGCAGCCTAGGTACAGGGTTCGGGGAGCTGTTTTTT. The full variable domain, in which reference TRBV7-2 and TRBJ2-2 provide the parts outside the CDR3, is GAGVSQSPSNKVTEKGKDVELRCDPISGHTALYWYRQSLGQGLEFLIYFQGNSAPDKSGLPSDRFSAERTGGSVSTLTIQRTQQEDSAVYLCASSLGTGFGELFFGEGSRLTVL.

V usage is TRBV30 and J usage is TRBJ1-3, with D unresolved. The CDR3 spans 13 residues. CDR1 is GTSNPN, CDR2 SVGIG, per germline (reference sequence). With 0 bases removed from V and 3 bases from J, the gap between germline ends came to 6 bases. In nucleotides, the CDR3 is TGTGCCTGGAGTGTAAGCGGTGGAAACACCATATATTTT. It translates to CAWSVSGGNTIYF.

V usage is TRBV7-9 and J usage is TRBJ2-7; 7 bases are shared with TRBD1. With 4 bases clipped from V and 4 bases from J, the junction kept 10 bases outside the gene matches. Per the germline V gene, CDR1 is SEHNR and CDR2 is FQNEAQ (reference sequence). This CDR3 is 15 amino acids long. In DNA form, the CDR3 reads TGTGCCAGCAGCTCCACCACGGGACAGATATACGAGCAGTACTTC. Translation gives CASSSTTGQIYEQYF.

This clone has a handful of counts. The chain joins TRBV29-1 to TRBJ2-5; D perhaps matches TRBD1 (6 bases). TRBJ2-7 matches the DNA end more closely, so the J call is doubtful. This CDR3 spans 13 amino acids. CDR1 and CDR2 from the germline V gene are SQVTM and ANQGSEA. CDR3 nucleotide sequence: TGCAGCGTACCCGGACAGTCAACCTACGAGCAGTACTTC. Protein: CSVPGQSTYEQYF.

The chain combines TRBV7-8 with TRBJ2-5; 11 bases are a match to TRBD2. V gave up 1 base and J gave up 4 bases; unmatched junction bases: 5. Germline lookup yields CDR1 SGHVS and CDR2 FQNEAQ. The CDR3 is 16 residues long. The CDR3 region is CASSLGLAGGVETQYF. CDR3 nucleotide sequence: TGTGCCAGCAGCTTAGGGTTAGCGGGAGGGGTAGAGACCCAGTACTTC.

This clone was detected a few times. The gene calls are TRBV10-3 and TRBJ1-5, with a possible D match to TRBD1 (6 bases). The V and J ends lost 0 bases and 6 bases respectively, with 12 bases between them. This CDR3 is built from 15 residues. Looked up from germline, CDR1 is ENHRY and CDR2 is SYGVKD. The CDR3 DNA follows: TGTGCCATCAGTGAGTCCGAAGGGGGACGTCAGCCCCAGCATTTT. This sequence encodes CAISESEGGRQPQHF.

This clone has only a few counts. The gene calls are TRBV7-2 and TRBJ1-1; D ambiguous. CDR1 is SGHTA and CDR2 is FQGNSA in the germline V gene. The CDR3 runs to 14 residues. Trimming left V 5 bases short and J 3 bases short, with 13 bases between. The CDR3 sequence is CASSTYSEYTEAFF. The CDR3 DNA follows: TGTGCCAGCAGCACCTATTCCGAATACACTGAAGCTTTCTTT. The complete variable domain, with remaining parts taken from reference TRBV7-2 and TRBJ1-1, reads GAGVSQSPSNKVTEKGKDVELRCDPISGHTALYWYRQSLGQGLEFLIYFQGNSAPDKSGLPSDRFSAERTGGSVSTLTIQRTQQEDSAVYLCASSTYSEYTEAFFGQGTRLTVV.